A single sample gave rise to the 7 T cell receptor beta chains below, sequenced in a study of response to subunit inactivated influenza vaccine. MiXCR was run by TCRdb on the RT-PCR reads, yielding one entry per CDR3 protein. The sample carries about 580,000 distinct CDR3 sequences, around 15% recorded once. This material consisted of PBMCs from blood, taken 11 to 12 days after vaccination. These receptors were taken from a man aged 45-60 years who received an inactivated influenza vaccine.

CDR3 in DNA: TGTGCCAGCACTAGAGTAGCGGGAGTTAGTGAGCAGTTCTTC. It is translated as CASTRVAGVSEQFF. The rearrangement joins TRBV6-1 to TRBJ2-1; 9 positions agree with TRBD2. Germline V gene lookup returns CDR1 MNHNS and CDR2 SASEGT. V lost 7 bases, J lost 9 bases, and 10 bases stayed unmatched. This CDR3 is 14 amino acids long.

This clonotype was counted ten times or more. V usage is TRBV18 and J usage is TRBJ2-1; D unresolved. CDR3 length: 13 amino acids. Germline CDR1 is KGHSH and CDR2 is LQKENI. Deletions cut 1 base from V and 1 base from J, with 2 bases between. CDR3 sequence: CASSPQSYNEQFF. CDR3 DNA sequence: TGTGCCAGCTCACCACAGTCCTACAATGAGCAGTTCTTC.

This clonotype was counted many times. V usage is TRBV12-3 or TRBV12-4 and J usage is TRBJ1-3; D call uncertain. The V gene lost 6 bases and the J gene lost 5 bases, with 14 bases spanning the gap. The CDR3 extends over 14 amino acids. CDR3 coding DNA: TGTGCCAGCAGCTCCGGAGGATTTAGAAACACCATATATTTT. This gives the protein CASSSGGFRNTIYF.

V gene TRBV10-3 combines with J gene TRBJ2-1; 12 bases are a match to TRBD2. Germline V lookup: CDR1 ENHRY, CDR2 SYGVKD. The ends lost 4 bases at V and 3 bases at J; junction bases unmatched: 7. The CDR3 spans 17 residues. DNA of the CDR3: TGTGCCATCAGTGGAGTGGCTAGCGGGGGGGTCTACAATGAGCAGTTCTTC. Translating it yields CAISGVASGGVYNEQFF.

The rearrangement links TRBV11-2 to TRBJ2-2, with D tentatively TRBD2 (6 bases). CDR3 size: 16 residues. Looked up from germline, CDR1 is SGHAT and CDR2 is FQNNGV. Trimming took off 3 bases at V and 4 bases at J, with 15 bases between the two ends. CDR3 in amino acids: CASSLWRGLATGELFF. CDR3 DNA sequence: TGTGCCAGCAGCTTGTGGCGGGGCTTGGCCACCGGGGAGCTGTTTTTT.

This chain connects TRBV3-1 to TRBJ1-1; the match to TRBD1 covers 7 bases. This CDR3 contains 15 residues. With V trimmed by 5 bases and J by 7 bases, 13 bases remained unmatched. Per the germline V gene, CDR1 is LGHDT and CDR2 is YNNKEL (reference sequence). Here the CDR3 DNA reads TGTGCCAGCAGCTCCATTGGGACAGCGGGTGGTGAAGCTTTCTTT. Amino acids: CASSSIGTAGGEAFF.

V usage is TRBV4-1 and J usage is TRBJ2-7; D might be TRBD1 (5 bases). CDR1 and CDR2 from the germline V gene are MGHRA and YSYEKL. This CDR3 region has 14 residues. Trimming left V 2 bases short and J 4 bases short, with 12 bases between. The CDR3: CASSQTQGSYEQYF. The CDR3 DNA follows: TGCGCCAGCAGCCAAACTCAGGGATCGTACGAGCAGTACTTC.